The 17 T cell receptor beta chains presented below share a single source sample, sequenced in a study of T-cell memory formation after mild COVID-19. In TCRdb, the 5' RACE reads were re-called with MiXCR into one record per CDR3 protein. The sample includes 380,000 or so distinct CDR3 sequences, about an eighth seen only once; the top ten take less than 25%. The source material was PBMCs or a T cell subset sorted from them (not recorded which). Receptors originate from a man between 18 and 29 years old who had mild COVID-19 (a few samples of this study predate the infection). Cell type and time point are not known.

V and J are TRBV15 and TRBJ1-2; 7 bases map to TRBD1. CDR3 size: 12 residues. CDR1 LNHNV and CDR2 YYDKDF come from the germline V gene (reference sequence). J lost 7 bases, V lost 4 bases, and 3 bases had no gene match. The CDR3 DNA sequence: TGTGCCACCAGCATGGGACAGTTTGGCTACACCTTC. Translation gives CATSMGQFGYTF.

This chain links TRBV21-1 with TRBJ2-2; the table's D call TRBD2 went unverified against the DNA. TRBV21-1 is recorded as a pseudogene. This CDR3 comprises 14 residues. CDR3 residues: CASIAGDNTGELFF. CDR3 DNA sequence: TGTGCCAGCATAGCGGGCGACAACACCGGGGAGCTGTTTTTT.

V gene TRBV2 combines with J gene TRBJ2-1, with TRBD1 matching over 7 bases. The germline V gene has CDR1 SNHLY and CDR2 FYNNEI. The CDR3 runs 14 residues. V was clipped by 6 bases and J by 14 bases; unmatched bases: 16. Here the CDR3 reads CASRGDSYNEKEFF. For the CDR3, the DNA is TGTGCCAGCAGGGGGGACAGCTACAATGAGAAGGAGTTCTTC.

The chain joins TRBV11-2 to TRBJ2-5; 7 nucleotides agree with TRBD1. CDR3 length equals 14 residues. Germline V lookup: CDR1 SGHAT, CDR2 FQNNGV. V gave up 5 bases and J gave up 4 bases; unmatched junction bases: 7. For the CDR3, the DNA is TGTGCCAGCAGCCCCGAAGGGACAGTAGAGACCCAGTACTTC. Protein sequence: CASSPEGTVETQYF.

With regard to this clonotype: It may be a read error: a sequence one base away is much more abundant. The V call is TRBV3-1, the J call TRBJ2-3; D ambiguous. The CDR3 is 14 amino acids. The germline gives CDR1 LGHDT, CDR2 YNNKEL (reference sequence). The V end lost 1 base, the J end lost 4 bases, and 9 bases lay between the germline ends. This CDR3 reads CASSQGLRSDTQYF. DNA for the CDR3: TGTGCCAGCAGCCAAGGGTTGAGATCAGATACGCAGTATTTT.

This clonotype was seen at least ten times. This chain links TRBV4-3 with TRBJ2-4; D gene uncertain. The CDR3 loop spans 13 amino acids. Germline loops: CDR1 LGHNA, CDR2 YSLEER. With 0 bases removed from V and 6 bases from J, the gap between germline ends came to 6 bases. The CDR3 nucleotides read TGCGCCAGCAGCCAAGATTTGGGAAACATTCAGTACTTC. The encoded protein is CASSQDLGNIQYF.

This chain connects TRBV6-2 or TRBV6-3 to TRBJ1-2, with D hard to call. Germline V gene sequence: CDR1 MNHEY, CDR2 SVGEGT. The CDR3 extends over 13 amino acids. Trimming cost V 7 bases and J 3 bases, with 12 bases left between them. Here the CDR3 reads CASTITDYYGYTF. Written as DNA, the CDR3 is TGTGCCAGCACCATCACAGATTACTATGGCTACACCTTC.

This clonotype turned up a few times. The V and J genes are TRBV20-1 and TRBJ1-5, with TRBD1 as a possible D gene (5 bases). The germline V gene has CDR1 DFQATT and CDR2 SNEGSKA (reference sequence). The CDR3 loop spans 14 amino acids. With 0 bases removed from V and 5 bases from J, the gap between germline ends came to 11 bases. CDR3 DNA: TGCAGTGCTAGAGATGGAGGGGACTATCAGCCCCAGCATTTT. Residues: CSARDGGDYQPQHF.

This clonotype has a handful of counts. V usage is TRBV19 and J usage is TRBJ2-2; D possibly uses TRBD1 or TRBD2 (5 bases each). V was cut by 6 bases and J by 0 bases, with 20 bases left in between. Germline V lookup: CDR1 LNHDA, CDR2 SQIVND (reference sequence). The length of the CDR3 is 18 residues. CDR3 amino acids: CASSLPVEGMTNTGELFF. The CDR3 nucleotides read TGTGCCAGTAGCCTTCCGGTCGAGGGGATGACGAACACCGGGGAGCTGTTTTTT.

In regard to this clonotype: The conserved closing phenylalanine or tryptophan is absent in this CDR3, likely reflecting a read error. Because the CDR3's place on the DNA is in doubt, the DNA is left out and the CDR3 is given as listed by TCRdb. The rearrangement uses TRBV9 and TRBJ1-1; the listed D gene, TRBD1, was not tested against the DNA. From its first to its last residue, the CDR3 has 9 amino acids. CDR1 is SGDLS and CDR2 is YYNGEE in the germline V gene. The CDR3 sequence: CASSATGPL.

V usage is TRBV19 and J usage is TRBJ1-1; D unresolved. The CDR3 contains 14 residues. Trimming took 5 bases from V and 3 from J, leaving 13 bases between them. CDR1 and CDR2 (germline): LNHDA, SQIVND (reference sequence). CDR3 amino acids: CASSPLDGDTEAFF. The DNA for the CDR3 is TGTGCCAGTAGTCCCCTGGACGGAGACACTGAAGCTTTCTTT.

This clonotype was seen a handful of times. The rearrangement joins TRBV10-3 to TRBJ1-1, with a tentative D call TRBD1 (5 bases). Germline V CDR1 and CDR2: ENHRY, SYGVKD. The CDR3 sequence is 15 residues long. V was shortened by 5 bases and J by 3 bases, with 16 bases between the two germline ends. In DNA, the CDR3 is TGTGCCATCAGTCGGGCAGGGCGAATGGACACTGAAGCTTTCTTT. It is translated as CAISRAGRMDTEAFF.

Only a few counts were recorded for this clonotype. The rearrangement links TRBV4-1 to TRBJ2-3; perhaps TRBD1 as D (5 bases). The germline CDR1 and CDR2 sequences are MGHRA and YSYEKL. V was trimmed by 5 bases and J by 4 bases, leaving 13 bases between them. The CDR3 length is 14 residues. CDR3 in DNA: TGCGCCAGCAGCGTAAATCCAGGGTCAGATACGCAGTATTTT. Translated: CASSVNPGSDTQYF.

This chain links TRBV4-1 with TRBJ1-2, with TRBD1 matching over 7 bases. The CDR3 covers 16 residues. The ends lost 2 bases at V and 1 base at J; junction bases unmatched: 7. In germline, CDR1 is MGHRA, CDR2 YSYEKL. In DNA form, the CDR3 reads TGCGCCAGCAGCCAAAGATCCGGGACAGTTAACTATGGCTACACCTTC. Translating gives CASSQRSGTVNYGYTF.

The rearrangement uses TRBV7-2 and TRBJ2-5, with 9 bases that match TRBD2. Germline-derived CDR1 and CDR2 are SGHTA and FQGNSA. This CDR3 is 15 amino acids long. V lost 3 bases and J lost 4; bases outside the gene matches: 6. The CDR3 DNA reads as TGTGCCAGCAGCTTTCAGCGGGGGGCTGGAGAGACCCAGTACTTC. Its protein product is CASSFQRGAGETQYF.

This CDR3 reads CASIRGGSTDTQYF. The CDR3 region has the DNA TGTGCCAGCATCCGCGGGGGCAGCACAGATACGCAGTATTTT. The chain is built from TRBV6-6 and TRBJ2-3; D is perhaps TRBD2 (7 bases). Germline loops: CDR1 MNHNY, CDR2 SVGAGI (reference sequence). V gave up 7 bases and J gave up 0 bases, with 11 bases separating them. This CDR3 region has 14 residues.

This clonotype appeared a few times. The chain is built from TRBV6-5 and TRBJ1-1; TRBD1 might be the D (6 bases). The CDR3 is 10 amino acids. The ends were cut back, 6 bases at V and 12 bases at J, with 11 bases in the middle. Per germline, CDR1 MNHEY and CDR2 SVGAGI. The CDR3 sequence: CASRGTKTFF. The CDR3 bases are TGTGCCAGCAGGGGGACAAAGACTTTCTTT.